This TCR beta chain was observed in a study of Siglec-9 on CD8 T cells in melanoma. Study-wide results and caveats: In melanoma tumors, a Siglec-9-marked effector memory CD8+ subset reportedly appeared to accumulate.

About this clone itself: The antigen is not known.

The CDR3 runs to 15 residues. Germline trimming cut 5 bases from V and 4 bases from J; bases unmatched to any gene: 11. Germline CDR1 is SGHVS and CDR2 is FNYEAQ. The assay was immunoSEQ multiplex PCR, and TCRdb's table has in-frame clones only and misses some. The sample shows over 30,000 clones, 80% to 85% of them seen only once. The chain uses TRBV7-6 and TRBJ2-7, with 7 bases identical to TRBD2. The sequencing input was Siglec-9- CD8+ T cells sorted from blood. The receptor comes from a human donor in good health. Written as DNA, the CDR3 is TGTGCCAGCAGCCCCGAGCGGGACGGAGGTTACGAGCAGTACTTC. Its translation: CASSPERDGGYEQYF.